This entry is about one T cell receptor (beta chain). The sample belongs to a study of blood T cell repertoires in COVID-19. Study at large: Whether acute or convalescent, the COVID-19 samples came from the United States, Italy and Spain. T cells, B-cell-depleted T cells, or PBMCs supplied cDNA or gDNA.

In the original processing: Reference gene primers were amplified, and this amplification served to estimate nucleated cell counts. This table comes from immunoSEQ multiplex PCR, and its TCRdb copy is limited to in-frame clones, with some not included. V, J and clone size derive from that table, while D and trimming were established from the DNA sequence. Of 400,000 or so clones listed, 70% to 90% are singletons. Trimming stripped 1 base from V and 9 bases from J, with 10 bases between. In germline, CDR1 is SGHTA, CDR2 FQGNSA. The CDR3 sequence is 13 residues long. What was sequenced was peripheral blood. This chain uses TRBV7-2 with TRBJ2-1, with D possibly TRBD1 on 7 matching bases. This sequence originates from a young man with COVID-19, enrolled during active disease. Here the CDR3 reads CASSLVQGGEQFF. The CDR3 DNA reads TGTGCCAGCAGCTTAGTCCAGGGGGGTGAGCAGTTCTTC.